Below, 3 T cell receptor beta chains from the same sample are listed, as sequenced in a study of T cell responses to AZD1222 COVID-19 vaccine. Clones were sequenced by immunoSEQ multiplex PCR, and TCRdb holds only the in-frame ones, with some missing. This sample has about 150,000 clones, with roughly 92% found just once. The sequencing here drew on peripheral blood, taken on day 0 of AZD1222 vaccination. These receptors were obtained from an adult in good health.

V and J are TRBV6-5 and TRBJ2-1, with unresolved D. Trimming pared 6 bases from V and 7 bases from J, leaving 7 bases between. This CDR3 is 11 amino acids long. CDR1 is MNHEY and CDR2 is SVGAGI in the germline V gene. CDR3: CASRVGNEQFF. CDR3 bases: TGTGCCAGCAGAGTCGGGAATGAGCAGTTCTTC.

The rearrangement links TRBV20-1 to TRBJ2-7; unclear D gene. The V gene's germline CDR1 is DFQATT and CDR2 SNEGSKA (reference sequence). V was clipped by 3 bases and J by 0 bases, with 9 bases between them. The CDR3 length is 13 residues. The CDR3 region is CSASSQSSYEQYF. CDR3 bases: TGCAGTGCTAGTAGCCAGAGCTCCTACGAGCAGTACTTC.

V gene TRBV30 combines with J gene TRBJ1-6; possibly TRBD1 for D (5 bases). This CDR3 region has 17 residues. V gave up 8 bases and J gave up 7 bases, with 27 bases separating them. CDR1 GTSNPN and CDR2 SVGIG come from the germline V gene (reference sequence). The CDR3 loop is CAPMGEKRGRVNSPLHF. For the CDR3, the DNA is TGTGCCCCAATGGGGGAAAAAAGGGGACGGGTAAATTCACCCCTCCACTTT.